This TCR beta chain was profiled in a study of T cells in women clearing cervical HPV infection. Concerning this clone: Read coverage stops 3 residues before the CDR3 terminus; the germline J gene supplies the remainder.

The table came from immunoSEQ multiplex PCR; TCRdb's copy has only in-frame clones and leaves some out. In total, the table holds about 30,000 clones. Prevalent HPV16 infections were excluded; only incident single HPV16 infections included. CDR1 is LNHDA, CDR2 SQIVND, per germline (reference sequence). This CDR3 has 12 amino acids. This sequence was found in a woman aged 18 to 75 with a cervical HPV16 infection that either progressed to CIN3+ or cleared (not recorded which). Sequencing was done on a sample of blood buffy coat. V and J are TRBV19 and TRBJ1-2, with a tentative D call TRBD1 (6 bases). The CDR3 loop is CASSRTEGGYTF. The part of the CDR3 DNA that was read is TGTGCCAGTAGTCGGACAGAAGGAGGC.